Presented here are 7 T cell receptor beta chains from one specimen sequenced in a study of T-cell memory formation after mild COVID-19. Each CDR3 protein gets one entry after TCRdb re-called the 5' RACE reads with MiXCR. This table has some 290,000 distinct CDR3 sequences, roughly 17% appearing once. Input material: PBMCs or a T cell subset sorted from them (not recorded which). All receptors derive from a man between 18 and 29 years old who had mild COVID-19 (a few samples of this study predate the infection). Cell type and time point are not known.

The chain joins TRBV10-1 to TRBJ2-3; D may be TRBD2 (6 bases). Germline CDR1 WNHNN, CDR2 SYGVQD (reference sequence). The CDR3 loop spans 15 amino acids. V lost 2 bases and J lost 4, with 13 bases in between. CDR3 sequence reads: CASSEGTGTPDTQYF. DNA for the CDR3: TGCGCCAGCAGTGAGGGGACGGGGACTCCAGATACGCAGTATTTT.

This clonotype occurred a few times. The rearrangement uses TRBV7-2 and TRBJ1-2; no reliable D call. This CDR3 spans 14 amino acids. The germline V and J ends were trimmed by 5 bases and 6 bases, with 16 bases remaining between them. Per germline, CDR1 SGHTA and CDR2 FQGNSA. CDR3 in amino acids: CASSTAAVGNGYTF. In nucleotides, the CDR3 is TGTGCCAGCAGCACAGCGGCGGTTGGCAATGGCTACACCTTC. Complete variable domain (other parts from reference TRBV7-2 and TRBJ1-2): GAGVSQSPSNKVTEKGKDVELRCDPISGHTALYWYRQSLGQGLEFLIYFQGNSAPDKSGLPSDRFSAERTGGSVSTLTIQRTQQEDSAVYLCASSTAAVGNGYTFGSGTRLTVV.

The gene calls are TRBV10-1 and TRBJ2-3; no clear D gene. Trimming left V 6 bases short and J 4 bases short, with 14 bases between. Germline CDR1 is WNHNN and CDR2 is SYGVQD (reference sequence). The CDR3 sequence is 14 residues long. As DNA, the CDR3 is TGCGCCAGCAGCGGAGTCTCAGGTGCAGATACGCAGTATTTT. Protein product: CASSGVSGADTQYF.

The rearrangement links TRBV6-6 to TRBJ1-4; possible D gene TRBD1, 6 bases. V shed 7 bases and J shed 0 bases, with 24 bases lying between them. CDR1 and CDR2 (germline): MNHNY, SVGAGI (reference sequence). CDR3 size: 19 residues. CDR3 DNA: TGTGCCAGCAATCCTAAGGGGGAGTTTAGGGTCGCAACTAATGAAAAACTGTTTTTT. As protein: CASNPKGEFRVATNEKLFF.

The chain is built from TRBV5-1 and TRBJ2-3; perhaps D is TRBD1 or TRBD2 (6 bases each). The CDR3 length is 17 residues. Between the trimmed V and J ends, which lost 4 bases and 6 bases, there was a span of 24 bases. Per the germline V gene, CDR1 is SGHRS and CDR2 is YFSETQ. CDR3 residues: CASSDAVMGGSLDTQYF. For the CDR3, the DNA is TGCGCCAGCAGCGATGCGGTGATGGGGGGCAGCTTGGATACGCAGTATTTT.

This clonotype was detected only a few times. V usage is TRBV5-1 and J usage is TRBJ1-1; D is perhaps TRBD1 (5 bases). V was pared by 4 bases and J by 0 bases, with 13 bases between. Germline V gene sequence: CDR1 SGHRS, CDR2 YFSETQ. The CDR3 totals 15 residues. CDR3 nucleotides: TGCGCCAGCAGCCGAAGGCCGGGGGTGAACACTGAAGCTTTCTTT. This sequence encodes CASSRRPGVNTEAFF.

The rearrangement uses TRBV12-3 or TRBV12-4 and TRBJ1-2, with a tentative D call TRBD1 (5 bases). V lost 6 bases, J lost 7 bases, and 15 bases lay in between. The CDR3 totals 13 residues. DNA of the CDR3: TGTGCCAGCAGGCCCAGCAGGGTTGGTGGCTACACCTTC. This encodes CASRPSRVGGYTF.